The following is a TCR beta chain sequence with its context. Participants were placed into cohorts based on the clinical history they reported. Donors of Cohort 3 who recovered were those that had two negative PCRs, clearance, or symptom resolution. Using immunoSEQ multiplex PCR, the repertoire was profiled, and TCRdb retains in-frame clones only, with some absent. Of around 250,000 clones listed, approximately 82% are singletons. This entry comes from a study of blood T cell repertoires in COVID-19. This CDR3 is built from 14 residues. The V gene's germline CDR1 is SGHTA and CDR2 FQGTGA. The V end was cut by 3 bases, the J end by 4 bases, with 12 bases between.

The receptor was isolated from a man aged 35 to 55 who had recovered from COVID-19. Source material: PBMCs or T cells enriched from blood (not recorded which). The rearrangement uses TRBV7-3 and TRBJ1-1; no reliable D call. DNA of the CDR3: TGTGCCAGCAGCTTCGTGGGGAGTGGCACTGAAGCTTTCTTT. Amino acids: CASSFVGSGTEAFF. The entire variable domain, with the rest obtained from reference TRBV7-3 and TRBJ1-1, is as follows: GAGVSQTPSNKVTEKGKYVELRCDPISGHTALYWYRQSLGQGPEFLIYFQGTGAADDSGLPNDRFFAVRPEGSVSTLKIQRTERGDSAVYLCASSFVGSGTEAFFGQGTRLTVV.